The 5 T cell receptor beta chains given below trace back to one sample, sequenced in a study of T cells in Graves' hyperthyroidism and ophthalmopathy. Authors of the study amplified TCR beta CDR3 regions from RNA transcripts. With the HTBI primer set, the TCR CDR3 went through a first round of RT-PCR. TCRdb reprocessed the multiplex PCR reads with MiXCR, giving one entry per CDR3 protein. The sample has 450,000 to 650,000 distinct CDR3 sequences, about 15% seen once. Sequenced sample: blood. The origin of the receptors is a woman younger than 30 with Graves' ophthalmopathy.

This clonotype was counted at least ten times. The V and J genes are TRBV3-1 and TRBJ2-1, with TRBD2 matching over 8 bases. CDR1 and CDR2 (germline): LGHDT, YNNKEL (reference sequence). This CDR3 has 17 amino acids. After removal of 1 base from V and 7 bases from J, the junction contained 12 bases not matched to a gene. The CDR3 coding sequence is TGTGCCAGCAGCCAAGTCCCTAGCGGGTCCCGTAAGAATGAGCAGTTCTTC. This sequence encodes CASSQVPSGSRKNEQFF.

The chain couples TRBV6-1 to TRBJ1-1; unclear D gene. Trimming took off 3 bases at V and 5 bases at J, with 13 bases between the two ends. This CDR3 has 14 amino acids. Germline assignment: CDR1 MNHNS and CDR2 SASEGT. CDR3 nucleotides: TGTGCCAGCAGTGAGTACAGAACGGGGACTGAAGCTTTCTTT. Amino acid sequence: CASSEYRTGTEAFF.

This clonotype was detected ten times or more. This chain connects TRBV11-2 to TRBJ2-4, with D possibly matching TRBD2 (5 bases). There are 15 residues in the CDR3. Germline V gives CDR1 SGHAT, CDR2 FQNNGV. The V end was cut by 1 base, the J end by 1 base, with 8 bases between. The CDR3 is CASSLGTGAKNIQYF. CDR3 DNA: TGTGCCAGCAGCTTAGGGACGGGGGCCAAAAACATTCAGTACTTC.

This clonotype has just one count. The chain recombines TRBV7-2 with TRBJ1-5; no definite D call. The germline V gene encodes CDR1 SGHTA and CDR2 FQGNSA. The CDR3 runs to 12 residues. V dropped 5 bases and J dropped 7 bases, with 9 bases sitting between them. CDR3 DNA sequence: TGTGCCAGCAGCACCATGGGACAGCCCCAGCATTTT. Translating gives CASSTMGQPQHF.

This clonotype was observed a few times. The chain joins TRBV6-2 or TRBV6-3 to TRBJ1-1; D not resolved. The CDR3 spans 13 residues. V was shortened by 6 bases and J by 9 bases, with 17 bases between the two germline ends. Germline V gene lookup returns CDR1 MNHEY and CDR2 SVGEGT. CDR3 loop: CASRLYIGPQAFF. CDR3 bases: TGTGCCAGCAGACTCTATATCGGCCCCCAAGCTTTCTTT.